The 24 T cell receptor beta chains reported below all come from one sample, sequenced in a study of T cell responses to AZD1222 COVID-19 vaccine. This table comes from immunoSEQ multiplex PCR, and its TCRdb copy is limited to in-frame clones, with some not included. The sample includes fewer than 65,000 clones, 84% seen only once; the top ten take roughly 20%. This specimen consisted of peripheral blood, obtained on day 0 of AZD1222 vaccination. The receptors originated from an adult in good health.

The chain combines TRBV20-1 with TRBJ1-2, with unresolved D. Germline V gene lookup returns CDR1 DFQATT and CDR2 SNEGSKA (reference sequence). V was pared by 6 bases and J by 3 bases, with 8 bases between. The CDR3 length is 11 residues. CDR3 sequence: CSAPSDYGYTF. DNA for the CDR3: TGCAGTGCCCCATCAGACTATGGCTACACCTTC.

This chain links TRBV4-2 with TRBJ2-3; 12 nucleotides line up with TRBD2. Per the germline V gene, CDR1 is LGHNA and CDR2 is YNFKEQ. This CDR3 is 16 amino acids long. The junction had 12 bases not matched to a gene; V was cut back by 8 bases and J by 6 bases. DNA for the CDR3: TGTGCCAGCCGCCGCTCAGTAACTAGCGGGGGGGATACGCAGTATTTT. Protein sequence: CASRRSVTSGGDTQYF.

The CDR3 spells CASSSGGSNQPQHF. The CDR3 DNA reads TGTGCCAGCAGTTCAGGGGGTAGCAATCAGCCCCAGCATTTT. The chain recombines TRBV28 with TRBJ1-5, with 7 bases that match TRBD1. With V trimmed by 4 bases and J by 0 bases, 0 bases remained unmatched. The germline V gene encodes CDR1 MDHEN and CDR2 SYDVKM. The CDR3 is made up of 14 amino acids.

This sequence joins TRBV19 and TRBJ1-5, with 8 bases lining up with TRBD1. The CDR3 is made up of 15 amino acids. The V segment lost 5 bases and the J segment 0 bases; nucleotides outside the gene matches: 3. Germline V gene data show CDR1 as LNHDA and CDR2 as SQIVND (reference sequence). CDR3 nucleotides: TGTGCCAGTAGTGCGGGACAGGATAGCAATCAGCCCCAGCATTTT. Its protein product is CASSAGQDSNQPQHF.

This clone was recorded once. The chain has TRBV7-9 and TRBJ1-1; D perhaps matches TRBD1 (6 bases). Trimming pared 5 bases from V and 4 bases from J, leaving 17 bases between. This CDR3 is built from 15 residues. Per germline, CDR1 SEHNR and CDR2 FQNEAQ (reference sequence). CDR3 loop: CASSPRGGRGTEAFF. CDR3 coding DNA: TGTGCCAGCAGCCCAAGGGGGGGTAGGGGCACTGAAGCTTTCTTT.

This clone was seen more than once but under ten times. The rearrangement joins TRBV29-1 to TRBJ1-2, with 7 nucleotides matching TRBD1. Looked up from germline, CDR1 is SQVTM and CDR2 is ANQGSEA. V lost 4 bases and J lost 3; bases outside the gene matches: 8. The CDR3 spans 14 residues. Here the CDR3 reads CSVVLTGKDYGYTF. Here the CDR3 DNA reads TGCAGCGTTGTCCTGACAGGGAAAGACTATGGCTACACCTTC.

The rearrangement links TRBV5-1 to TRBJ2-5; 7 positions agree with TRBD1. The J segment lost 5 bases and the V segment lost 0 bases, leaving 4 bases of the junction unmatched. The CDR3 consists of 14 residues. Germline V gene lookup returns CDR1 SGHRS and CDR2 YFSETQ. In DNA form, the CDR3 reads TGCGCCAGCAGCTTGGGACAGGGTCTTGAGACCCAGTACTTC. This codes for CASSLGQGLETQYF.

This chain links TRBV5-1 with TRBJ2-3, with D possibly being TRBD2 (5 bases). This CDR3 has 15 residues. CDR1 and CDR2 (germline): SGHRS, YFSETQ. The V gene lost 4 bases and the J gene lost 0 bases, with 12 bases spanning the gap. CDR3: CASSPGLTSTDTQYF. The CDR3 DNA is TGCGCCAGCAGCCCTGGACTTACCAGCACAGATACGCAGTATTTT.

The chain employs TRBV25-1 and TRBJ1-1, with no clear D. Trimming removed 2 bases at V and 6 bases at J, with 10 bases between. CDR1 is MGHDK and CDR2 is SYGVNS in the germline V gene. This CDR3 contains 13 residues. The CDR3 DNA reads as TGTGCCAGCAGTGAAGACCTGGACGCTGAAGCTTTCTTT. Translated, it gives CASSEDLDAEAFF.

The chain employs TRBV11-2 and TRBJ2-3; TRBD2 aligns across 7 bases. Germline V gives CDR1 SGHAT, CDR2 FQNNGV. V trimming: 6 bases; J trimming: 2 bases; junction bases outside the gene matches: 8. The CDR3 consists of 15 residues. CDR3 in amino acids: CASRRGRVVTDTQYF. The CDR3, as DNA: TGTGCCAGCAGACGCGGGAGAGTGGTCACAGATACGCAGTATTTT.

The CDR3 bases are TGCGCCAGCAGCCATGTAGTAGCGGAGCAAGCCGAGCAGTACTTC. Its protein product is CASSHVVAEQAEQYF. V usage is TRBV5-1 and J usage is TRBJ2-7, with D perhaps matching TRBD2 (6 bases). V was pared by 4 bases and J by 6 bases, with 20 bases between. The CDR3 spans 15 residues. Germline V gene lookup returns CDR1 SGHRS and CDR2 YFSETQ.

V gene TRBV7-2 combines with J gene TRBJ2-3, with TRBD2 as a possible D gene (5 bases). V lost 4 bases, J lost 0 bases, and 14 bases lay in between. Germline CDR1 is SGHTA and CDR2 is FQGNSA. This CDR3 contains 16 residues. In DNA form, the CDR3 reads TGTGCCAGCAGCTCTCCGACTATCCCTAGCACAGATACGCAGTATTTT. Translation gives CASSSPTIPSTDTQYF.

J is TRBJ1-2 and V is TRBV28; 7 bases are a match to TRBD1. After removal of 5 bases from V and 6 bases from J, the junction contained 12 bases not matched to a gene. The CDR3 spans 15 residues. CDR1 and CDR2 (germline): MDHEN, SYDVKM. CDR3 sequence: CASSGRRGLPDGYTF. DNA for the CDR3: TGTGCCAGCAGTGGCCGGAGGGGGCTTCCCGATGGCTACACCTTC.

The chain couples TRBV28 to TRBJ2-1; 10 bases agree with TRBD2. The CDR3 covers 16 residues. V trimming: 0 bases; J trimming: 9 bases; junction bases outside the gene matches: 8. Germline CDR1 and CDR2: MDHEN and SYDVKM. The CDR3 coding sequence is TGTGCCAGCAGTTTATGGGTAGCGGGAGGTTCGCGTGAGCAGTTCTTC. Amino acid sequence: CASSLWVAGGSREQFF.

This clone was recorded a few times. The chain joins TRBV11-2 to TRBJ1-1; TRBD1 is a possible D gene (5 bases). Germline V CDR1 and CDR2: SGHAT, FQNNGV. The CDR3 is 15 residues long. V lost 1 base and J lost 3, with 12 bases in between. CDR3 in DNA: TGTGCCAGCAGCTTAGTTTGGGGGAGGGACACTGAAGCTTTCTTT. Protein: CASSLVWGRDTEAFF.

This sequence joins TRBV7-6 and TRBJ2-1; TRBD2 matches at 8 bases. The CDR3 has 16 residues. Trimming cost V 3 bases and J 8 bases; bases outside gene matches: 12. The germline V gene has CDR1 SGHVS and CDR2 FNYEAQ. The CDR3 bases are TGTGCCAGCAGCTTGTCTACCGGGACTAGGGTTTATGAGCAGTTCTTC. This codes for CASSLSTGTRVYEQFF. Supplemented by reference TRBV7-6 and TRBJ2-1, the full variable domain reads GAGVSQSPRYKVTKRGQDVALRCDPISGHVSLYWYRQALGQGPEFLTYFNYEAQQDKSGLPNDRFSAERPEGSISTLTIQRTEQRDSAMYRCASSLSTGTRVYEQFFGPGTRLTVL.

Written as DNA, the CDR3 is TGTGCCACCAGTGCCTCCCGGACAGGGGGCTTCGGTTCACCCCTCCACTTT. Translating it yields CATSASRTGGFGSPLHF. The V call is TRBV24-1, the J call TRBJ1-6; 11 bases align to TRBD1. J gave up 9 bases and V 5 bases, and 11 bases lay outside the gene matches. Germline assignment: CDR1 KGHDR and CDR2 SFDVKD. The CDR3 length is 17 residues.

This chain links TRBV12-3 or TRBV12-4 with TRBJ2-7, with 7 bases matching TRBD2. This CDR3 comprises 13 residues. V lost 5 bases, J lost 3 bases, and 4 bases stayed unmatched. The CDR3 region is CASSPGLGYEQYV. For the CDR3, the DNA is TGTGCCAGCAGTCCCGGACTAGGCTACGAGCAGTACGTC.

The V gene is TRBV7-2, the J gene TRBJ2-2; 12 bases line up with TRBD1. This CDR3 contains 15 residues. Germline V lookup: CDR1 SGHTA, CDR2 FQGNSA. V dropped 5 bases and J dropped 5; count of bases not matched to a gene: 3. The CDR3 bases are TGTGCCAGCAGCCGGGACAGGGGGCTGACCGGGGAGCTGTTTTTT. Translated, it gives CASSRDRGLTGELFF.

As concerns this clone: The junction and the germline gene differ at one end; a read error may be behind it. The rearrangement uses TRBV12-3 or TRBV12-4 and TRBJ1-2, with 10 bases matching TRBD1. The CDR3 is 13 residues long. In DNA, the CDR3 is TGTGCCAGCAGCGACCGGGACAGGGGAGTTGTTGGCTTC. This gives the protein CASSDRDRGVVGF.

The rearrangement uses TRBV7-9 and TRBJ1-2; possible D gene TRBD1, 5 bases. The CDR3 spans 13 residues. CDR1 and CDR2 (germline): SEHNR, FQNEAQ (reference sequence). V lost 4 bases to trimming and J lost 8 bases, with 14 bases between them. The CDR3 protein is CASSSQGLDGYTF. The CDR3, as DNA: TGTGCCAGCAGCTCTCAGGGCCTGGACGGCTACACCTTC.

This clone has a handful of counts. This rearrangement joins TRBV24-1 to TRBJ1-2; tentative D call: TRBD1 (5 bases). The germline CDR1 and CDR2 sequences are KGHDR and SFDVKD. The V end was cut by 3 bases, the J end by 4 bases, with 20 bases between. This CDR3 spans 17 amino acids. CDR3 in amino acids: CATSDDRTGRTIYGYTF. As DNA, the CDR3 is TGTGCCACCAGTGATGATCGTACGGGACGGACAATCTATGGCTACACCTTC.

With regard to this clone: This likely comes from a read error, as the CDR3 has no conserved phenylalanine or tryptophan at its end. Because the CDR3's place on the DNA is in doubt, the DNA is left out and the CDR3 is given as listed by TCRdb. This chain uses TRBV20-1 with TRBJ1-1; the listed D gene, TRBD1, was not tested against the DNA. The germline CDR1 and CDR2 sequences are DFQATT and SNEGSKA (reference sequence). A total of 9 residues make up the CDR3, ends included. CDR3 residues: CSAGTGGGM.

V is TRBV6-2 or TRBV6-3 and J is TRBJ2-7; 10 bases map to TRBD2. Germline assignment: CDR1 MNHEY and CDR2 SVGEGT. Trimming cost V 5 bases and J 3 bases; bases outside gene matches: 13. This CDR3 is built from 17 residues. CDR3 residues: CASSTLRGLAGVYEQYF. The CDR3 DNA reads as TGTGCCAGCAGTACCTTGAGGGGGCTAGCGGGAGTCTACGAGCAGTACTTC.